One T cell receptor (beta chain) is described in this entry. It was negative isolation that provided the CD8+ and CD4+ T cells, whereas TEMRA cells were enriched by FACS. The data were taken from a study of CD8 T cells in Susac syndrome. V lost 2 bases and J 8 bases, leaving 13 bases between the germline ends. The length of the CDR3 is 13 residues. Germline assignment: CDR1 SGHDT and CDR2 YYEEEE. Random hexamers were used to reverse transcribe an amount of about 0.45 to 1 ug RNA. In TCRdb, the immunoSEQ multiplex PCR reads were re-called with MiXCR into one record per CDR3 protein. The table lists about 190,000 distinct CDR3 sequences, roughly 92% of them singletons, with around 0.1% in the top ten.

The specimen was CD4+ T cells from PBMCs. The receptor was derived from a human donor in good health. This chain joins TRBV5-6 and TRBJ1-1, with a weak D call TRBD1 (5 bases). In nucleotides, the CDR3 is TGTGCCAGCAGCTTAGCGGGGGAAAACGAAGCTTTCTTT. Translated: CASSLAGENEAFF.